The rows below give T cell receptor beta chains drawn from one sample of a study of cytomegalovirus exposure and HLA in healthy donors. The assay was immunoSEQ multiplex PCR, and TCRdb's table has in-frame clones only and misses some. In the table there are about 120,000 clones, approximately 72% of which are singletons. Sequences were obtained from PBMCs. The receptors were gathered from a woman aged 40 to 55 in good health and CMV-seropositive. Each CDR3 is given with its conserved first and last residue.

j_call | v_call | cdr3_aa
TRBJ2-5 | TRBV7-2 | CASSLEGGGAGGETQYF
TRBJ1-5 | TRBV4-1 | CASSQGPPGTGNQPQHF
TRBJ2-1 | TRBV2 | CASSRTSGGVIPYNEQFF
TRBJ1-5 | TRBV18 | CASSPGGADGFQPQHF
TRBJ1-1 | TRBV19 | CASSIATGGNTEAFF
TRBJ1-6 | TRBV10-3 | CAISARDSSYNSPLHF
TRBJ2-2 | TRBV5-1 | CASRGAAGELFF
TRBJ2-7 | TRBV7-2 | CASSLATQGDAYEQYF
TRBJ2-7 | TRBV4-3 | CASSPTPTGPYEQYF
TRBJ2-1 | TRBV10-3 | CAIKGNSGGGYNEQFF
TRBJ1-2 | TRBV2 | CASSADGGTVAYGYTF
TRBJ1-4 | TRBV6-5 | CASSRPGFDEKLFF
TRBJ2-1 | TRBV2 | CASSRLQGGEQFF
TRBJ1-1 | TRBV18 | CASSPERTGGLDTEAFF
TRBJ1-5 | TRBV4-1 | CASSQDSHSNQPQHF
TRBJ2-7 | TRBV7-2 | CASSLAGLAGYEQYF
TRBJ1-4 | TRBV6-1 | CASSEILQGAEKLFF
TRBJ1-2 | TRBV5-4 | CASRPGQGYGYTF
TRBJ1-2 | TRBV4-3 | CASSQETRGVYGYTF
TRBJ2-3 | TRBV4-3 | CASSQVGGVADTQYF
TRBJ1-1 | TRBV14 | CASRAGVRNTEAFF
TRBJ1-2 | TRBV7-9 | CASSPPRVNGYTF
TRBJ1-5 | TRBV4-2 | CASSSGVEDTDQPQHF
TRBJ2-7 | TRBV20-1 | CSVRPRDEQYF
TRBJ1-1 | TRBV19 | CASRAKNTEAFF
TRBJ1-6 | TRBV6-1 | CASRLQGGNSPLHF
TRBJ1-1 | TRBV5-4 | CASSEQGPSTEAFF
TRBJ1-6 | TRBV5-1 | CASSSGQGMGNSPLHF
TRBJ2-7 | TRBV7-9 | CASSLYGDREYF
TRBJ1-1 | TRBV7-6 | CASSLVGRGNTEAFF
TRBJ1-4 | TRBV2 | CASSVSRIPNEKLFF
TRBJ2-1 | TRBV6-1 | CASSEAGRGRWDEQFF
TRBJ2-1 | TRBV7-2 | CASSLKSSGGSYNEQFF
TRBJ2-1 | TRBV7-6 | CASSSPGTGYVNEQFF
TRBJ1-2 | TRBV7-2 | CASSLQAGTGEGYTF
TRBJ2-1 | TRBV19 | CASSISGGTYNEQFF
TRBJ2-1 | TRBV10-3 | CAITSGVQNEQFF
TRBJ2-5 | TRBV10-2 | CASSVAEVQYF
TRBJ2-1 | TRBV15 | CATSSGPSSYNEQFF
TRBJ1-1 | TRBV7-6 | CASSLGGQGGSEAFF